The clone carrying this TCR beta chain has only a few counts. The antigen remains undetermined. The TCRbeta library was prepared with unique molecular identifiers. Each CDR3 protein is one row after TCRdb ran MiXCR on the PCR reads. The sample consists of hundreds of thousands of distinct CDR3 sequences, under 20% of them appearing once. V shed 1 base and J shed 0 bases, with 9 bases lying between them. The CDR3 runs 15 residues. CDR1 MDHEN and CDR2 SYDVKM come from the germline V gene. The data originate from a study of T-cell reconstitution after alpha-beta-depleted transplantation in children. Broader study findings: T-cell numbers and diversity one year post-transplant derived largely from freshly generated T cells. The origin of alpha-beta T cells about two months after transplant was reportedly several hundred expanded graft clones.

The rearrangement links TRBV28 to TRBJ1-2, with D possibly TRBD1 on 5 matching bases. The input for sequencing was PBMCs, mostly from graft donor cells, taken 360 days after TCRalphabeta/CD19-depleted stem cell transplant. The sequence was obtained from a boy under two years old who had a stem cell transplant for Wiskott-Aldrich syndrome, so the T cells may come from the graft donor. The CDR3 region has the DNA TGTGCCAGCAGTTTATCGGGGGTAGCTAACTATGGCTACACCTTC. It encodes CASSLSGVANYGYTF.